These T cell receptor beta chains were read from a single sample in a study of blood T cell repertoires in COVID-19. Measured with immunoSEQ multiplex PCR; TCRdb has only the in-frame clones, and not every one. This sample has under 200,000 clones, with over 80% found just once. Sequenced: PBMCs or T cells enriched from blood (not recorded which). The receptors stem from a woman aged 60 to 75 who had recovered from COVID-19. Both conserved end residues are part of each CDR3. The D gene is left open where the match is weak. For some rows the clone size is stated as once, few or many, or as a class when expanded; others skip it.

len: 15
abundance: -
d_gene: -
j_gene: TRBJ1-3
v_gene: TRBV27
CDR3aa: CASSSLGGGGNTIYF
CDR3nt: TGTGCCAGCAGTTCCCTGGGAGGGGGTGGAAACACCATATATTTT

len: 15
abundance: once
d_gene: TRBD2
j_gene: TRBJ2-1
v_gene: TRBV15
CDR3aa: CATSRDRAGGNEQFF
CDR3nt: TGTGCCACCAGCAGAGATCGTGCGGGAGGAAATGAGCAGTTCTTC

len: 14
abundance: -
d_gene: TRBD1
j_gene: TRBJ2-1
v_gene: TRBV7-8
CDR3aa: CASSFRGTANEQFF
CDR3nt: TGTGCCAGCAGCTTCAGGGGGACAGCCAATGAGCAGTTCTTC

len: 14
abundance: -
d_gene: -
j_gene: TRBJ1-2
v_gene: TRBV9
CDR3aa: CASSVQGMGYGYTF
CDR3nt: TGTGCCAGCAGCGTACAGGGAATGGGCTATGGCTACACCTTC

len: 16
abundance: -
d_gene: -
j_gene: TRBJ1-6
v_gene: TRBV27
CDR3aa: CASSLRAVSASSPLHF
CDR3nt: TGTGCCAGCAGTTTGAGGGCAGTCTCCGCCAGCTCACCCCTCCACTTT

len: 14
abundance: -
d_gene: TRBD1
j_gene: TRBJ2-7
v_gene: TRBV5-1
CDR3aa: CASSSTGTAYEQYF
CDR3nt: TGCGCCAGCAGCTCCACCGGGACAGCCTACGAGCAGTACTTC

len: 13
abundance: -
d_gene: TRBD1
j_gene: TRBJ1-2
v_gene: TRBV6-2/TRBV6-3
CDR3aa: CASSRDRSYGYTF
CDR3nt: TGTGCCAGCAGTCGGGACAGAAGCTATGGCTACACCTTC

len: 13
abundance: -
d_gene: -
j_gene: TRBJ2-2
v_gene: TRBV7-2
CDR3aa: CASSDQGTGELFF
CDR3nt: TGTGCCAGCAGCGATCAGGGCACCGGGGAGCTGTTTTTT

len: 15
abundance: -
d_gene: TRBD2
j_gene: TRBJ2-5
v_gene: TRBV6-5
CDR3aa: CASTWTSGIQETQYF
CDR3nt: TGTGCCAGCACCTGGACTAGCGGGATTCAAGAGACCCAGTACTTC

len: 15
abundance: -
d_gene: TRBD1
j_gene: TRBJ2-7
v_gene: TRBV6-1
CDR3aa: CASSEATGGNYEQYF
CDR3nt: TGTGCCAGCAGTGAAGCGACAGGGGGTAATTACGAGCAGTACTTC

len: 17
abundance: few
d_gene: TRBD2
j_gene: TRBJ2-1
v_gene: TRBV7-9
CDR3aa: CASSPGLAGGPYNEQFF
CDR3nt: TGTGCCAGCAGCCCGGGACTAGCGGGAGGGCCCTACAATGAGCAGTTCTTC

len: 17
abundance: -
d_gene: TRBD1
j_gene: TRBJ1-4
v_gene: TRBV15
CDR3aa: CATSRVGQGVLSEKLFF
CDR3nt: TGTGCCACCAGCAGAGTTGGACAGGGGGTCCTAAGTGAAAAACTGTTTTTT

len: 16
abundance: -
d_gene: TRBD2
j_gene: TRBJ2-3
v_gene: TRBV5-1
CDR3aa: CASSLRAGSRTDTQYF
CDR3nt: TGCGCCAGCAGCTTGAGAGCGGGGAGCCGCACAGATACGCAGTATTTT

len: 16
abundance: few
d_gene: TRBD1
j_gene: TRBJ1-1
v_gene: TRBV4-1
CDR3aa: CASSQDPTGVSRTAFF
CDR3nt: TGCGCCAGCAGCCAAGATCCCACAGGGGTGTCGCGTACGGCTTTCTTT

len: 12
abundance: -
d_gene: -
j_gene: TRBJ2-1
v_gene: TRBV2
CDR3aa: CASSESGFEQFF
CDR3nt: TGTGCCAGCAGTGAATCAGGGTTTGAGCAGTTCTTC

len: 17
abundance: -
d_gene: TRBD2
j_gene: TRBJ2-1
v_gene: TRBV3-1/TRBV3-2
CDR3aa: CASSPQAGGRSYNEQFF
CDR3nt: TGTGCCAGCAGCCCCCAAGCGGGAGGGAGGTCCTACAATGAGCAGTTCTTC

len: 13
abundance: -
d_gene: -
j_gene: TRBJ2-7
v_gene: TRBV29-1
CDR3aa: CSVVPGVSYEQYF
CDR3nt: TGCAGCGTAGTCCCAGGGGTTTCCTACGAGCAGTACTTC

len: 17
abundance: -
d_gene: TRBD1
j_gene: TRBJ1-4
v_gene: TRBV18
CDR3aa: CASSASIGGGISEKLFF
CDR3nt: TGTGCCAGCTCGGCCTCAATAGGAGGGGGCATTTCCGAAAAACTGTTTTTT

len: 15
abundance: few
d_gene: -
j_gene: TRBJ2-1
v_gene: TRBV19
CDR3aa: CASSIGAETYNEQFF
CDR3nt: TGTGCCAGTAGTATCGGAGCGGAAACCTACAATGAGCAGTTCTTC

len: 12
abundance: -
d_gene: -
j_gene: TRBJ1-2
v_gene: TRBV2
CDR3aa: CASSWTGGGYTF
CDR3nt: TGTGCCAGCAGTTGGACCGGAGGAGGCTACACCTTC

len: 13
abundance: -
d_gene: -
j_gene: TRBJ1-2
v_gene: TRBV2
CDR3aa: CASSAGLNYGYTF
CDR3nt: TGTGCCAGCAGTGCAGGCCTTAACTATGGCTACACCTTC

len: 14
abundance: -
d_gene: TRBD1
j_gene: TRBJ1-2
v_gene: TRBV25-1
CDR3aa: CASSPWTGNYGYTF
CDR3nt: TGTGCCAGCAGTCCATGGACAGGGAACTATGGCTACACCTTC

len: 13
abundance: -
d_gene: -
j_gene: TRBJ1-6
v_gene: TRBV21-1
CDR3aa: CASGQNYNSPLHF
CDR3nt: TGTGCCAGCGGGCAGAACTATAATTCACCCCTCCACTTT

len: 14
abundance: -
d_gene: -
j_gene: TRBJ1-1
v_gene: TRBV19
CDR3aa: CASTTATNPRGAFF
CDR3nt: TGTGCCAGTACCACCGCAACAAACCCACGGGGGGCTTTCTTT

len: 17
abundance: once
d_gene: TRBD1
j_gene: TRBJ1-1
v_gene: TRBV2
CDR3aa: CASSGDRLIRLNTEAFF
CDR3nt: TGTGCCAGCAGTGGGGACAGACTAATTCGATTGAACACTGAAGCTTTCTTT

len: 15
abundance: few
d_gene: -
j_gene: TRBJ2-1
v_gene: TRBV9
CDR3aa: CASSVVGAGREEQFF
CDR3nt: TGTGCCAGCAGCGTAGTAGGGGCTGGTCGTGAGGAGCAGTTCTTC

len: 13
abundance: -
d_gene: -
j_gene: TRBJ2-5
v_gene: TRBV6-5
CDR3aa: CASSTGVEETQYF
CDR3nt: TGTGCCAGCAGTACAGGAGTGGAAGAGACCCAGTACTTC

len: 16
abundance: -
d_gene: TRBD2
j_gene: TRBJ2-5
v_gene: TRBV18
CDR3aa: CASSPVSGGLQETQYF
CDR3nt: TGTGCCAGCTCACCGGTATCGGGAGGCCTCCAAGAGACCCAGTACTTC

len: 13
abundance: -
d_gene: TRBD1
j_gene: TRBJ1-1
v_gene: TRBV5-4
CDR3aa: CASRRDRGSEAFF
CDR3nt: TGTGCCAGCAGACGCGACAGGGGCTCTGAAGCTTTCTTT

len: 13
abundance: -
d_gene: -
j_gene: TRBJ2-1
v_gene: TRBV29-1
CDR3aa: CSATKTSYNEQFF
CDR3nt: TGCAGCGCCACCAAAACTAGCTACAATGAGCAGTTCTTC

len: 16
abundance: -
d_gene: TRBD1
j_gene: TRBJ2-7
v_gene: TRBV11-2
CDR3aa: CASSPRVGQGAYEQYF
CDR3nt: TGTGCCAGCAGCCCCCGAGTAGGGCAGGGGGCTTACGAGCAGTACTTC

len: 13
abundance: -
d_gene: -
j_gene: TRBJ2-5
v_gene: TRBV15
CDR3aa: CATSRGDVGGRYF
CDR3nt: TGTGCCACCAGCAGGGGGGACGTGGGAGGACGGTACTTC

len: 15
abundance: -
d_gene: TRBD1
j_gene: TRBJ2-3
v_gene: TRBV2
CDR3aa: CASRDRVISTDTQYF
CDR3nt: TGTGCCAGCAGGGACAGGGTTATCAGCACAGATACGCAGTATTTT

len: 15
abundance: few
d_gene: TRBD1
j_gene: TRBJ2-5
v_gene: TRBV5-1
CDR3aa: CASSLERQGGETQYF
CDR3nt: TGCGCCAGCAGCCTTGAGCGACAGGGTGGGGAGACCCAGTACTTC

len: 11
abundance: -
d_gene: -
j_gene: TRBJ1-1
v_gene: TRBV12-3/TRBV12-4
CDR3aa: CASRAGTEAFF
CDR3nt: TGTGCCAGCAGGGCGGGCACTGAAGCTTTCTTT

len: 12
abundance: -
d_gene: -
j_gene: TRBJ1-6
v_gene: TRBV12-3/TRBV12-4
CDR3aa: CASSLLNSPLHF
CDR3nt: TGTGCCAGCAGTTTACTAAATTCACCCCTCCACTTT

len: 18
abundance: -
d_gene: TRBD2
j_gene: TRBJ2-7
v_gene: TRBV18
CDR3aa: CASSPRIGTSGRLSEQYF
CDR3nt: TGTGCCAGCTCACCTCGGATAGGGACTAGCGGGAGATTGAGTGAGCAGTACTTC

len: 13
abundance: -
d_gene: TRBD1
j_gene: TRBJ1-2
v_gene: TRBV3-1/TRBV3-2
CDR3aa: CASAPGQGVGYTF
CDR3nt: TGTGCCAGCGCACCGGGACAGGGGGTTGGCTACACCTTC

len: 15
abundance: -
d_gene: -
j_gene: TRBJ2-5
v_gene: TRBV28
CDR3aa: CASSTRLDPTETQYF
CDR3nt: TGTGCCAGCAGTACTCGACTAGACCCTACCGAGACCCAGTACTTC

len: 15
abundance: -
d_gene: -
j_gene: TRBJ1-3
v_gene: TRBV4-1
CDR3aa: CASSQGRGERNTIYF
CDR3nt: TGCGCCAGCAGCCAAGGGCGAGGAGAGAGAAACACCATATATTTT

len: 14
abundance: -
d_gene: -
j_gene: TRBJ2-6
v_gene: TRBV11-2
CDR3aa: CASSLDAGANVLTF
CDR3nt: TGTGCCAGCAGCTTAGATGCGGGGGCCAACGTCCTGACTTTC

len: 17
abundance: once
d_gene: TRBD1
j_gene: TRBJ1-5
v_gene: TRBV19
CDR3aa: CASSTTGTGVSNQPQHF
CDR3nt: TGTGCCAGTAGTACCACCGGGACAGGGGTTAGCAATCAGCCCCAGCATTTT

len: 12
abundance: -
d_gene: -
j_gene: TRBJ1-2
v_gene: TRBV5-6
CDR3aa: CASRHEAYGYTF
CDR3nt: TGTGCCAGCAGGCACGAAGCGTATGGCTACACCTTC

len: 14
abundance: -
d_gene: -
j_gene: TRBJ1-6
v_gene: TRBV5-1
CDR3aa: CASSAGQRNSPLHF
CDR3nt: TGCGCCAGCAGCGCAGGACAACGTAATTCACCCCTCCACTTT

len: 15
abundance: -
d_gene: TRBD1
j_gene: TRBJ1-4
v_gene: TRBV3-1/TRBV3-2
CDR3aa: CASSPSGTGNEKLFF
CDR3nt: TGTGCCAGCAGCCCGTCCGGGACAGGGAACGAAAAACTGTTTTTT

len: 13
abundance: -
d_gene: -
j_gene: TRBJ1-2
v_gene: TRBV5-1
CDR3aa: CASSRGGNYGYTF
CDR3nt: TGCGCCAGCAGCAGGGGGGGAAACTATGGCTACACCTTC

len: 13
abundance: -
d_gene: -
j_gene: TRBJ1-1
v_gene: TRBV27
CDR3aa: CASSSGQWTEAFF
CDR3nt: TGTGCCAGCAGTTCCGGACAGTGGACTGAAGCTTTCTTT

len: 16
abundance: -
d_gene: TRBD2
j_gene: TRBJ2-3
v_gene: TRBV9
CDR3aa: CASSVEREGHPDTQYF
CDR3nt: TGTGCCAGCAGCGTAGAGCGGGAGGGCCACCCAGATACGCAGTATTTT

len: 15
abundance: -
d_gene: -
j_gene: TRBJ1-5
v_gene: TRBV2
CDR3aa: CASRGDSGVYQPQHF
CDR3nt: TGTGCCAGCAGGGGAGATTCAGGGGTCTATCAGCCCCAGCATTTT

len: 15
abundance: -
d_gene: -
j_gene: TRBJ1-2
v_gene: TRBV5-4
CDR3aa: CASSLAADSAYGYTF
CDR3nt: TGTGCCAGCAGCTTGGCCGCCGACAGCGCCTATGGCTACACCTTC

len: 15
abundance: few
d_gene: -
j_gene: TRBJ2-1
v_gene: TRBV7-8
CDR3aa: CASSIRRSSYNEQFF
CDR3nt: TGTGCCAGCAGCATCAGACGGAGCTCCTACAATGAGCAGTTCTTC

len: 16
abundance: -
d_gene: TRBD2
j_gene: TRBJ2-1
v_gene: TRBV7-2
CDR3aa: CVSSLAGGLGYNEQFF
CDR3nt: TGTGTCAGCAGCTTAGCGGGCGGGTTGGGCTACAATGAGCAGTTCTTC

len: 18
abundance: once
d_gene: TRBD1
j_gene: TRBJ2-6
v_gene: TRBV5-1
CDR3aa: CASSPTGTGAYGANVLTF
CDR3nt: TGCGCCAGCAGCCCCACCGGGACAGGGGCGTACGGGGCCAACGTCCTGACTTTC

len: 15
abundance: -
d_gene: TRBD1
j_gene: TRBJ1-2
v_gene: TRBV30
CDR3aa: CAWSRLGQALRGYTF
CDR3nt: TGTGCCTGGAGTAGGTTGGGACAGGCTCTACGTGGCTACACCTTC

len: 12
abundance: -
d_gene: -
j_gene: TRBJ1-4
v_gene: TRBV29-1
CDR3aa: CSVRGSEEKLFF
CDR3nt: TGCAGCGTTCGGGGTTCGGAGGAAAAACTGTTTTTT

len: 14
abundance: -
d_gene: -
j_gene: TRBJ2-7
v_gene: TRBV7-8
CDR3aa: CASSLRQEPYEQYF
CDR3nt: TGTGCCAGCAGCCTTAGACAGGAGCCCTACGAGCAGTACTTC

len: 15
abundance: -
d_gene: TRBD1
j_gene: TRBJ1-2
v_gene: TRBV4-2
CDR3aa: CASSQSDRENYGYTF
CDR3nt: TGTGCCAGCAGCCAATCGGACAGGGAGAACTATGGCTACACCTTC

len: 14
abundance: few
d_gene: TRBD1
j_gene: TRBJ1-2
v_gene: TRBV27
CDR3aa: CASRHRGTDYGYTF
CDR3nt: TGTGCCAGCAGACATCGCGGGACAGACTATGGCTACACCTTC

len: 15
abundance: few
d_gene: TRBD1
j_gene: TRBJ1-1
v_gene: TRBV28
CDR3aa: CASSLGWQGATEAFF
CDR3nt: TGTGCCAGCAGTTTAGGTTGGCAGGGGGCCACTGAAGCTTTCTTT

len: 16
abundance: -
d_gene: -
j_gene: TRBJ2-1
v_gene: TRBV3-1/TRBV3-2
CDR3aa: CASSFSFARSYNEQFF
CDR3nt: TGTGCCAGCAGCTTCAGTTTTGCCCGCTCCTACAATGAGCAGTTCTTC